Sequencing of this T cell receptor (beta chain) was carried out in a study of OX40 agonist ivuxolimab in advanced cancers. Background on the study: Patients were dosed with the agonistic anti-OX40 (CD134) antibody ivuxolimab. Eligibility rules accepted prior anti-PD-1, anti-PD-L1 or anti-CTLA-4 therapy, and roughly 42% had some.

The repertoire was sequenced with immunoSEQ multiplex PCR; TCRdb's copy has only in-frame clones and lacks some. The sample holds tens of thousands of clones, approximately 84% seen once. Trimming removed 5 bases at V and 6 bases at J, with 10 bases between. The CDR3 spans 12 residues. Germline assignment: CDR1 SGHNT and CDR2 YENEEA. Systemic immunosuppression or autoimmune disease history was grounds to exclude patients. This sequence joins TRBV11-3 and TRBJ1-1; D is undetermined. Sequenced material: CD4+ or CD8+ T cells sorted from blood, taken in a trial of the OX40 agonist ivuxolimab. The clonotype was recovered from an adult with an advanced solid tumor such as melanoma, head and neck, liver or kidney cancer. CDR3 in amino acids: CASSDGLPEAFF. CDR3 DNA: TGTGCCAGCAGCGACGGACTCCCTGAAGCTTTCTTT.